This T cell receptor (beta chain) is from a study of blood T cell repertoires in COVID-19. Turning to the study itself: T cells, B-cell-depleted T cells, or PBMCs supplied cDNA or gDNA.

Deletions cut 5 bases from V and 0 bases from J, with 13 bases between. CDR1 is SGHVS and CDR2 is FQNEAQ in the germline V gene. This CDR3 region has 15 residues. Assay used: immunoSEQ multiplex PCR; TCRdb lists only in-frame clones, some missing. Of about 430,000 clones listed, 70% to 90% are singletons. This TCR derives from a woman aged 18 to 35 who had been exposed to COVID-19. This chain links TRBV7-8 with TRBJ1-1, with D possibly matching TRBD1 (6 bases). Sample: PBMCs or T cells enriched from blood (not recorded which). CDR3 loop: CASSPAGTMNTEAFF. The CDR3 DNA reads TGTGCCAGCAGCCCCGCCGGGACAATGAACACTGAAGCTTTCTTT.